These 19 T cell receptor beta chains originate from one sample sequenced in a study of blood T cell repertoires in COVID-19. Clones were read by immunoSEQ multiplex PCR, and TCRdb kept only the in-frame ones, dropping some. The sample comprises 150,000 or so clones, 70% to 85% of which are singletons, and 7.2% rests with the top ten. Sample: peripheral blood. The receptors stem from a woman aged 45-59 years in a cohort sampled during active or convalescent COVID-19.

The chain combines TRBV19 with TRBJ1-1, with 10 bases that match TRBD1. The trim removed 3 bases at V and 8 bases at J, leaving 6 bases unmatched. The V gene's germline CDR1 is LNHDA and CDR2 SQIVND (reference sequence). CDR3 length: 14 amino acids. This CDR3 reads CASSIYGTGVEAFF. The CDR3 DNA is TGTGCCAGTAGTATTTACGGGACAGGGGTGGAAGCTTTCTTT. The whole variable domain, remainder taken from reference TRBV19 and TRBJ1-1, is DGGITQSPKYLFRKEGQNVTLSCEQNLNHDAMYWYRQDPGQGLRLIYYSQIVNDFQKGDIAEGYSVSREKKESFPLTVTSAQKNPTAFYLCASSIYGTGVEAFFGQGTRLTVV.

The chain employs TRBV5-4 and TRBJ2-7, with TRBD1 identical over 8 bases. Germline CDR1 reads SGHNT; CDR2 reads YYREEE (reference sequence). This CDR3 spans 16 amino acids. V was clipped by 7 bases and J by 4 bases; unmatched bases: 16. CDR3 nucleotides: TGTGCCAGCGGTAGCGGTGCGGCAGGGGGCGGGTACGAGCAGTACTTC. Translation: CASGSGAAGGGYEQYF.

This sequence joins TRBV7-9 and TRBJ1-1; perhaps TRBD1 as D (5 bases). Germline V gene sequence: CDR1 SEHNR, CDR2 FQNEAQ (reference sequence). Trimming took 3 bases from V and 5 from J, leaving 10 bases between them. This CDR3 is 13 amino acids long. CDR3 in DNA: TGTGCCAGCAGCTTGTTAGGGGAAACTGAAGCTTTCTTT. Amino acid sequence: CASSLLGETEAFF. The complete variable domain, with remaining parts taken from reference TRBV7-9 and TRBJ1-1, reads DTGVSQNPRHKITKRGQNVTFRCDPISEHNRLYWYRQTLGQGPEFLTYFQNEAQLEKSRLLSDRFSAERPKGSFSTLEIQRTEQGDSAMYLCASSLLGETEAFFGQGTRLTVV.

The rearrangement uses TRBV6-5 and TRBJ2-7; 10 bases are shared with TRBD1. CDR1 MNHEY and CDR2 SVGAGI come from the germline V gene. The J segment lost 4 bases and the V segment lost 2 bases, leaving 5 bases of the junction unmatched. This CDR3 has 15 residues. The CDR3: CASSYRDRGSYEQYF. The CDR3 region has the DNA TGTGCCAGCAGTTACCGGGACAGGGGATCTTACGAGCAGTACTTC.

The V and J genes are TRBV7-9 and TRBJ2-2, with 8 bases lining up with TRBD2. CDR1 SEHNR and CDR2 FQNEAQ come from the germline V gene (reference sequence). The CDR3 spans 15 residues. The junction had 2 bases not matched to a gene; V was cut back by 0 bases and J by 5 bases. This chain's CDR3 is CASSLASGVTGELFF. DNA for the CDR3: TGTGCCAGCAGCTTAGCTAGCGGGGTTACCGGGGAGCTGTTTTTT.

The CDR3, as DNA: TGTGCCAGCAGCAATATCAGGGTCCCAGCTAACTATGGCTACACCTTC. It yields the protein CASSNIRVPANYGYTF. This chain connects TRBV7-9 to TRBJ1-2, with D possibly being TRBD1 (5 bases). The V end lost 5 bases, the J end lost 0 bases, and 16 bases lay between the germline ends. The germline CDR1 and CDR2 sequences are SEHNR and FQNEAQ (reference sequence). The CDR3 loop spans 16 amino acids.

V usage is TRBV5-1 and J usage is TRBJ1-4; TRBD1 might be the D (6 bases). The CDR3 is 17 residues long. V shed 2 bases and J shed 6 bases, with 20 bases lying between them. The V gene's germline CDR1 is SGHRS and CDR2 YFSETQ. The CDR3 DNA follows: TGCGCCAGCAGCTTCAGACCCGCGACGCCAGGGGATGAAAAACTGTTTTTT. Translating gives CASSFRPATPGDEKLFF.

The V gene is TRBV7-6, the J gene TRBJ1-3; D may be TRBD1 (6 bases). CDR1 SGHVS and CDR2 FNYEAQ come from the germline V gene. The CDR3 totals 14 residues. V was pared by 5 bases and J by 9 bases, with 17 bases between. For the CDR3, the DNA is TGTGCCAGCAGCCCTAGGATTGGGGGCGCCACCATATATTTT. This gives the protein CASSPRIGGATIYF.

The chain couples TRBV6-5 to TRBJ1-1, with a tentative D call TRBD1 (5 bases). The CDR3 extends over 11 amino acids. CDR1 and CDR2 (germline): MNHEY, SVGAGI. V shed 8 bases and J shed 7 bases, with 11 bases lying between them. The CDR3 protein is CASRRGGEAFF. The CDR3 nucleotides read TGTGCCAGCCGGCGGGGGGGTGAAGCTTTCTTT.

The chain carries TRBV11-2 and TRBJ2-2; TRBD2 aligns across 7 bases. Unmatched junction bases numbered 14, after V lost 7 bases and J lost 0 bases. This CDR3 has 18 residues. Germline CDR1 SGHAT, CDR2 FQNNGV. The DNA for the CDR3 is TGTGCCAGCAACTTTCCTCTGGGGGGGACTTCGAACACCGGGGAGCTGTTTTTT. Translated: CASNFPLGGTSNTGELFF.

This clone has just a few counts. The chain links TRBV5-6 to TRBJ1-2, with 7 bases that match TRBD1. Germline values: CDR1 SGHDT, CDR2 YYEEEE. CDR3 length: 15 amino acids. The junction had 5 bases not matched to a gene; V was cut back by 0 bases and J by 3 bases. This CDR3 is CASSLEQQGYYGYTF. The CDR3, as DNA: TGTGCCAGCAGCTTGGAACAACAGGGGTACTATGGCTACACCTTC.

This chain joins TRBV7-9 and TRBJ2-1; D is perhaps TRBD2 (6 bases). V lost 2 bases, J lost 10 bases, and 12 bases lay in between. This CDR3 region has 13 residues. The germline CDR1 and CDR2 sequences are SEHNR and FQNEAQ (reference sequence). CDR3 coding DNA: TGTGCCAGCAGCTTACACCCGGCGGGGGAGCAGTTCTTC. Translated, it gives CASSLHPAGEQFF.

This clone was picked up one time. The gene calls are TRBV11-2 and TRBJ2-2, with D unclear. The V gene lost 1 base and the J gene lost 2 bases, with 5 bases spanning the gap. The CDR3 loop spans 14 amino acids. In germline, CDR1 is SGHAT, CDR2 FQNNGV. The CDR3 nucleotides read TGTGCCAGCAGCTTAGCCCCAAACACCGGGGAGCTGTTTTTT. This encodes CASSLAPNTGELFF.

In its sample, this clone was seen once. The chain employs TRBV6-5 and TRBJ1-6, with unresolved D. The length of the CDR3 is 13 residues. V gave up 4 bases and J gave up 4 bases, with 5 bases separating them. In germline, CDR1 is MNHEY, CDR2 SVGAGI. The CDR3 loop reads CASSSFYNSPLHF. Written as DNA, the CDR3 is TGTGCCAGCAGTTCATTTTATAATTCACCCCTCCACTTT.

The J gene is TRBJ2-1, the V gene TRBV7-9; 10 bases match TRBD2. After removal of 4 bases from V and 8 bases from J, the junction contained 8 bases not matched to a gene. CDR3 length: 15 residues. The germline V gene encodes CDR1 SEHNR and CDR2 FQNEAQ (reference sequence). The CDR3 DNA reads TGTGCCAGCAGCTCCCCTAGCGGGGGAGAGGATGAGCAGTTCTTC. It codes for CASSSPSGGEDEQFF.

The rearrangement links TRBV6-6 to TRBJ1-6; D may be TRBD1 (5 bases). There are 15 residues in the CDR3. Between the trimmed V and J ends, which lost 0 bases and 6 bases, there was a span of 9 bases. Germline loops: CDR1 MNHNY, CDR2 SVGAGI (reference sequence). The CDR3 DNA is TGTGCCAGCAGTTACTCCCGACAGAGTAATTCACCCCTCCACTTT. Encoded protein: CASSYSRQSNSPLHF.

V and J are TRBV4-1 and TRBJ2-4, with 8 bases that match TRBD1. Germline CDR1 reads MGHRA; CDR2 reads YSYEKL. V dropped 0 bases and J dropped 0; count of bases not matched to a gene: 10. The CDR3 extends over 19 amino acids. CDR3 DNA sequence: TGCGCCAGCAGCCAAGATAGCCTTCCGACAGGGGTAGCCAAAAACATTCAGTACTTC. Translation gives CASSQDSLPTGVAKNIQYF.

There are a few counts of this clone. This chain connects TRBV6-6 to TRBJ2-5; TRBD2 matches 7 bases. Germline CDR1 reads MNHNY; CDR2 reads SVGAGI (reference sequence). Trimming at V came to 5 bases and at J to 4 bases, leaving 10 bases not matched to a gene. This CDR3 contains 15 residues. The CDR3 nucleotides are TGTGCCAGCAGTATCCCGGGAGGAGGTGCAGAGACCCAGTACTTC. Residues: CASSIPGGGAETQYF.

CDR3 residues: CASSHIQGAVDNEQFF. The CDR3 nucleotides are TGCGCCAGCAGCCACATACAGGGGGCAGTGGACAATGAGCAGTTCTTC. The chain has TRBV10-2 and TRBJ2-1, with 9 bases lining up with TRBD1. The CDR3 spans 16 residues. The V segment lost 6 bases and the J segment 5 bases; nucleotides outside the gene matches: 11. Germline V gives CDR1 WSHSY, CDR2 SAAADI.